Below are 31 T cell receptor beta chains sequenced from a single sample in a study of cytomegalovirus exposure and HLA in healthy donors. This PCR relied on a set of 60 Vbeta primers and 13 Jbeta primers. Assay used: immunoSEQ multiplex PCR; TCRdb lists only in-frame clones, some missing. The data contain roughly 220,000 clones, more than 80% of them seen just once; the ten biggest clones take up approximately 2.9%. Sample: PBMCs. The receptors originated from a man aged 25-45 years in good health and CMV-seronegative.

This clone was counted a few times. This chain connects TRBV6-4 to TRBJ2-7; no firm D call. CDR3 length equals 15 residues. The germline CDR1 and CDR2 sequences are MRHNA and SNTAGT. Trimming cost V 5 bases and J 7 bases, with 21 bases left between them. The CDR3 region is CASSYLREPPREQYF. The CDR3 coding sequence is TGTGCCAGCAGTTACCTCCGCGAACCGCCCAGGGAGCAGTACTTC.

This clone has more than one count but fewer than ten. The V call is TRBV9, the J call TRBJ1-1; no clear D gene. The CDR3 length is 13 residues. V gave up 4 bases and J gave up 0 bases, with 7 bases separating them. CDR1 SGDLS and CDR2 YYNGEE come from the germline V gene. This chain's CDR3 is CASSPTLNTEAFF. As DNA, the CDR3 is TGTGCCAGCAGCCCTACGCTGAACACTGAAGCTTTCTTT. The full variable domain, completed using reference TRBV9 and TRBJ1-1, is DSGVTQTPKHLITATGQRVTLRCSPRSGDLSVYWYQQSLDQGLQFLIQYYNGEERAKGNILERFSAQQFPDLHSELNLSSLELGDSALYFCASSPTLNTEAFFGQGTRLTVV.

The V call is TRBV7-3, the J call TRBJ2-2; weak D call: TRBD2 (6 bases). The CDR3 covers 12 residues. Trimming removed 4 bases at V and 7 bases at J, with 7 bases between. Germline loops: CDR1 SGHTA, CDR2 FQGTGA. The CDR3 region has the DNA TGTGCCAGCAGCTGGGGGGACGGGGAGCTGTTTTTT. Translation gives CASSWGDGELFF.

This chain joins TRBV7-9 and TRBJ1-1; D is unresolved. The ends were cut back, 3 bases at V and 7 bases at J, with 18 bases in the middle. The CDR3 sequence is 15 residues long. In germline, CDR1 is SEHNR, CDR2 FQNEAQ (reference sequence). As DNA, the CDR3 is TGTGCCAGCAGCTTCACAGATCTGGGTAAAGGTGAAGCTTTCTTT. As protein: CASSFTDLGKGEAFF.

The gene calls are TRBV14 and TRBJ2-1; D may be TRBD2 (7 bases). The CDR3 covers 14 residues. The V gene's germline CDR1 is SGHDN and CDR2 FVKESK. V lost 6 bases to trimming and J lost 0 bases, with 9 bases between them. The CDR3 spells CASSRGASYNEQFF. The CDR3, as DNA: TGTGCCAGCAGTCGGGGGGCCTCCTACAATGAGCAGTTCTTC.

The rearrangement links TRBV7-6 to TRBJ2-7; TRBD2 aligns across 11 bases. The CDR3 sequence is 17 residues long. Germline values: CDR1 SGHVS, CDR2 FNYEAQ. After removal of 5 bases from V and 3 bases from J, the junction contained 12 bases not matched to a gene. The CDR3: CASSQIGSSGGHYEQYF. The DNA for the CDR3 is TGTGCCAGCAGCCAAATCGGCTCTAGCGGGGGGCACTACGAGCAGTACTTC.

The rearrangement uses TRBV28 and TRBJ2-7; no firm D call. V was trimmed by 7 bases and J by 3 bases, leaving 19 bases between them. The CDR3 extends over 15 amino acids. Germline V gives CDR1 MDHEN, CDR2 SYDVKM. DNA of the CDR3: TGTGCCAGCAAATCCTGGGCAGGCCCCTACTACGAGCAGTACTTC. Its translation is CASKSWAGPYYEQYF. Full variable domain (missing parts from reference TRBV28 and TRBJ2-7): DVKVTQSSRYLVKRTGEKVFLECVQDMDHENMFWYRQDPGLGLRLIYFSYDVKMKEKGDIPEGYSVSREKKERFSLILESASTNQTSMYLCASKSWAGPYYEQYFGPGTRLTVT.

V usage is TRBV9 and J usage is TRBJ2-3; D may be TRBD2 (6 bases). Germline CDR1 and CDR2: SGDLS and YYNGEE. Trimming removed 0 bases from V and 0 bases from J, with 8 bases in between. This CDR3 has 15 amino acids. In nucleotides, the CDR3 is TGTGCCAGCAGCGTAGAGGGGACTAGCACAGATACGCAGTATTTT. Translated: CASSVEGTSTDTQYF.

The table lists this clone with a few counts. The chain recombines TRBV6-1 with TRBJ2-1, with D hard to call. CDR1 is MNHNS and CDR2 is SASEGT in the germline V gene. CDR3 length equals 16 residues. V was trimmed by 3 bases and J by 5 bases, leaving 17 bases between them. The CDR3 loop is CASSEGWAEPNNEQFF. The CDR3 DNA is TGTGCCAGCAGTGAGGGTTGGGCTGAGCCGAACAATGAGCAGTTCTTC.

The chain employs TRBV28 and TRBJ2-7; D may be TRBD1 (6 bases). Germline V gene data show CDR1 as MDHEN and CDR2 as SYDVKM. Trimming cost V 5 bases and J 1 base, with 15 bases left between them. The CDR3 sequence is 15 residues long. The DNA for the CDR3 is TGTGCCAGCAGTCCTCGGGACATGACATCCTACGAGCAGTACTTC. Amino acids: CASSPRDMTSYEQYF.

This chain uses TRBV7-2 with TRBJ2-3; TRBD2 agrees at 11 bases. The J segment lost 9 bases and the V segment lost 6 bases, leaving 8 bases of the junction unmatched. The CDR3 runs 14 residues. Germline V lookup: CDR1 SGHTA, CDR2 FQGNSA. The CDR3 region is CASSGSGGVTTQYF. The CDR3 coding sequence is TGTGCCAGCAGTGGTAGCGGGGGGGTTACGACGCAGTATTTT. Based on the CDR3 plus reference TRBV7-2 and TRBJ2-3, the full variable domain is GAGVSQSPSNKVTEKGKDVELRCDPISGHTALYWYRQSLGQGLEFLIYFQGNSAPDKSGLPSDRFSAERTGGSVSTLTIQRTQQEDSAVYLCASSGSGGVTTQYFGPGTRLTVL.

V and J are TRBV27 and TRBJ1-1; D is perhaps TRBD1 (6 bases). The CDR3 length is 14 residues. Per the germline V gene, CDR1 is MNHEY and CDR2 is SMNVEV (reference sequence). Between the trimmed V and J ends, which lost 7 bases and 6 bases, there was a span of 18 bases. This chain's CDR3 is CASKWQGMLAEAFF. In DNA form, the CDR3 reads TGTGCCAGCAAATGGCAGGGGATGTTAGCTGAAGCTTTCTTT.

CDR3 region: CASIGAPENTIYF. CDR3 DNA: TGCGCCAGCATTGGAGCCCCTGAGAACACCATATATTTT. The chain employs TRBV10-2 and TRBJ1-3; D is uncertain. The length of the CDR3 is 13 residues. The germline V and J ends were trimmed by 7 bases and 7 bases, with 14 bases remaining between them. The V gene's germline CDR1 is WSHSY and CDR2 SAAADI.

As to this clone: Germline and junction disagree at one end, which may indicate a read error. The chain has TRBV7-9 and TRBJ1-5, with TRBD1 matching over 9 bases. In germline, CDR1 is SEHNR, CDR2 FQNEAQ (reference sequence). This CDR3 spans 15 amino acids. Here the CDR3 reads CSSSLGTGKHQPQHF. The CDR3 DNA reads as TGTTCCAGCAGCTTAGGGACAGGGAAGCATCAGCCCCAGCATTTT.

This chain links TRBV2 with TRBJ1-1; D is possibly TRBD1 (6 bases). The CDR3 runs to 14 residues. The germline gives CDR1 SNHLY, CDR2 FYNNEI. V shed 6 bases and J shed 3 bases, with 14 bases lying between them. The CDR3 reads CASSPGGRYTEAFF. Written as DNA, the CDR3 is TGTGCCAGCAGCCCTGGGGGCAGATACACTGAAGCTTTCTTT.

This clone was seen just once. V and J are TRBV11-1 and TRBJ1-1, with 9 bases identical to TRBD1. Trimming removed 5 bases from V and 6 bases from J; junction bases left unmatched: 7. CDR1 and CDR2 (germline): SGHAT, FQDESV (reference sequence). The CDR3 has 14 residues. The CDR3: CASSRDREASEAFF. CDR3 in DNA: TGTGCCAGCAGCCGGGACAGGGAGGCCTCTGAAGCTTTCTTT.

This chain uses TRBV2 with TRBJ2-1; 13 nucleotides align to TRBD2. The V gene end was trimmed by 6 bases and the J gene end by 6 bases; junction bases not matched to a gene: 2. The CDR3 covers 14 residues. Germline CDR1 and CDR2: SNHLY and FYNNEI. The CDR3 DNA follows: TGTGCCAGCAGGAGACTAGCGGGGGGCAATGAGCAGTTCTTC. As protein: CASRRLAGGNEQFF.

The V gene is TRBV7-9, the J gene TRBJ2-5; 7 nucleotides agree with TRBD1. Trimming removed 1 base from V and 4 bases from J; junction bases left unmatched: 6. The CDR3 is 15 residues long. Per germline, CDR1 SEHNR and CDR2 FQNEAQ (reference sequence). CDR3 nucleotide sequence: TGTGCCAGCAGCTTAGAAAGGGGGCGCCGAGAGACCCAGTACTTC. Amino acids: CASSLERGRRETQYF.

The genes are TRBV5-1 and TRBJ2-7; 9 nucleotides line up with TRBD2. Germline V gives CDR1 SGHRS, CDR2 YFSETQ. With V trimmed by 5 bases and J by 7 bases, 13 bases remained unmatched. This CDR3 contains 15 residues. The CDR3 DNA follows: TGCGCCAGCAGGAATTCGAGCGGGGGGAATTCAGAGCAGTACTTC. Translating it yields CASRNSSGGNSEQYF.

This clone appeared a few times. This chain connects TRBV11-2 to TRBJ1-3, with D unclear. Between the trimmed V and J ends, which lost 3 bases and 4 bases, there was a span of 16 bases. Germline loops: CDR1 SGHAT, CDR2 FQNNGV. This CDR3 region has 16 residues. CDR3 nucleotide sequence: TGTGCCAGCAGCTTTTTTCCGCGCGGGGTCGGAAACACCATATATTTT. This gives the protein CASSFFPRGVGNTIYF.

The chain employs TRBV5-1 and TRBJ2-1; D is unresolved. V lost 4 bases, J lost 7 bases, and 18 bases lay in between. Per germline, CDR1 SGHRS and CDR2 YFSETQ. The CDR3 runs to 15 residues. CDR3 region: CASSRETRRINEQFF. CDR3 DNA: TGCGCCAGCAGCCGCGAGACCCGGAGAATAAATGAGCAGTTCTTC.

The V call is TRBV4-1, the J call TRBJ1-4; possible D gene TRBD1, 5 bases. Trimming cost V 1 base and J 8 bases, with 14 bases left between them. Germline values: CDR1 MGHRA, CDR2 YSYEKL. The CDR3 spans 15 residues. The CDR3 nucleotides read TGCGCCAGCAGCCAAGGGGGGGGAGCCGCGGAAAAACTGTTTTTT. Its protein is CASSQGGGAAEKLFF.

V usage is TRBV7-6 and J usage is TRBJ1-5, with TRBD1 as a possible D gene (6 bases). V was clipped by 4 bases and J by 0 bases, with 13 bases between them. CDR1 is SGHVS and CDR2 is FNYEAQ in the germline V gene. This CDR3 is built from 16 residues. The CDR3 nucleotides are TGTGCCAGCAGCTCCTCAGGGGCCGGTAGCAATCAGCCCCAGCATTTT. It translates to CASSSSGAGSNQPQHF.

This sequence joins TRBV4-1 and TRBJ2-7; 7 bases line up with TRBD1. V gave up 3 bases and J gave up 5 bases; unmatched junction bases: 13. CDR1 MGHRA and CDR2 YSYEKL come from the germline V gene. This CDR3 has 16 residues. The DNA for the CDR3 is TGCGCCAGCAGCCAGGCCACCGGGACAGTACTTAACGAGCAGTACTTC. This sequence encodes CASSQATGTVLNEQYF.

The chain uses TRBV25-1 and TRBJ2-1; D not certain. The CDR3 runs 17 residues. Trimming removed 1 base at V and 0 bases at J, with 13 bases between. The germline V gene has CDR1 MGHDK and CDR2 SYGVNS. The CDR3 nucleotides are TGTGCCAGCAGTGAATCAGCAGGTTCTTTCTCCTACAATGAGCAGTTCTTC. This sequence encodes CASSESAGSFSYNEQFF.

The CDR3 sequence: CATSRDFSGDEQYF. CDR3 sequence (DNA): TGTGCCACCAGCAGAGATTTTTCGGGAGACGAGCAGTACTTC. The chain is built from TRBV15 and TRBJ2-7; weak D call: TRBD2 (6 bases). The length of the CDR3 is 14 residues. V lost 0 bases and J 5 bases, leaving 11 bases between the germline ends. The V gene's germline CDR1 is LNHNV and CDR2 YYDKDF (reference sequence).

The CDR3 loop is CASSLGQIYNEQFF. The DNA of the CDR3 is TGTGCCAGCAGCTTAGGACAGATCTACAATGAGCAGTTCTTC. The chain combines TRBV7-9 with TRBJ2-1, with a possible D match to TRBD1 (5 bases). This CDR3 region has 14 residues. V was pared by 1 base and J by 3 bases, with 7 bases between. From germline, CDR1 is SEHNR and CDR2 FQNEAQ (reference sequence).

This clone appeared a few times. This chain connects TRBV18 to TRBJ2-3, with TRBD2 as a possible D gene (7 bases). CDR1 is KGHSH, CDR2 LQKENI, per germline. Trimming pared 6 bases from V and 0 bases from J, leaving 13 bases between. The CDR3 is 15 amino acids. CDR3 sequence (DNA): TGTGCCAGCTCCCCTCGGGGGGCTAGCACAGATACGCAGTATTTT. Translating it yields CASSPRGASTDTQYF.

A single count supports this clone. The chain employs TRBV4-1 and TRBJ1-2; tentative D call: TRBD1 (5 bases). V was trimmed by 4 bases and J by 5 bases, leaving 17 bases between them. This CDR3 is built from 15 residues. Germline V lookup: CDR1 MGHRA, CDR2 YSYEKL. The CDR3 DNA follows: TGCGCCAGCAGCCCCCTCTCCGGGGGTCGATATGGCTACACCTTC. Its translation is CASSPLSGGRYGYTF.

The V gene is TRBV27, the J gene TRBJ2-7; D call uncertain. Germline CDR1 is MNHEY and CDR2 is SMNVEV (reference sequence). The CDR3 is 13 amino acids. Trimming stripped 3 bases from V and 1 base from J, with 7 bases between. The CDR3 loop is CASSLGTSYEQYF. In DNA, the CDR3 is TGTGCCAGCAGTTTGGGCACTTCCTACGAGCAGTACTTC.

This clone was detected only once. The CDR3: CASSTQTDLGGTEAFF. In nucleotides, the CDR3 is TGTGCCAGCAGCACTCAGACGGACCTCGGGGGCACTGAAGCTTTCTTT. The V gene is TRBV21-1, the J gene TRBJ1-1. TRBV21-1 is a pseudogene locus. The CDR3 has 16 amino acids.